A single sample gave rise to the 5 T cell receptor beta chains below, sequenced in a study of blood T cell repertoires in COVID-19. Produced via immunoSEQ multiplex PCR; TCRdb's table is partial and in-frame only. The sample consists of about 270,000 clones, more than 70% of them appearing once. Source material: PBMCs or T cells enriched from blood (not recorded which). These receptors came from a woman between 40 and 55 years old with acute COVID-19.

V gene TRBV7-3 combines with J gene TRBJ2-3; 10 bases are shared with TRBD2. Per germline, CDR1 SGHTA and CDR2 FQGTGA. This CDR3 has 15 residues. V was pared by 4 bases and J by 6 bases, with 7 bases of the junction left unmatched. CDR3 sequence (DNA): TGTGCCAGCAGCTCGGGGACTAGCGTTTCCGATACGCAGTATTTT. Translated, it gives CASSSGTSVSDTQYF.

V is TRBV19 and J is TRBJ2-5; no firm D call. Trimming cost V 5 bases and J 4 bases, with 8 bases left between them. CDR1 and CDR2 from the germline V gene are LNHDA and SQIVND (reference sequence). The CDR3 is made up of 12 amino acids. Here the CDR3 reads CASSAEIETQYF. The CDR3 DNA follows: TGTGCCAGTAGTGCAGAAATAGAGACCCAGTACTTC.

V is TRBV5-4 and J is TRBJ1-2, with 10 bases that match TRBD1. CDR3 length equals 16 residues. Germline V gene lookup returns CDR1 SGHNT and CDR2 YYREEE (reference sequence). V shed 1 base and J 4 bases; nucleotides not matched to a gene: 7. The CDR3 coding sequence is TGTGCCAGCAGCTTGCCCAGGACAGGGGGAAGCTATGGCTACACCTTC. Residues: CASSLPRTGGSYGYTF.

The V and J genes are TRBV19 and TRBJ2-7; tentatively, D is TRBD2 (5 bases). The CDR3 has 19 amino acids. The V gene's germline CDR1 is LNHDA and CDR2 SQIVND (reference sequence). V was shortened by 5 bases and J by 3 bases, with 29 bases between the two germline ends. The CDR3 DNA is TGTGCCAGTAGTGTCTTCTACCACCGACGGGGAGTCCCGATCTACGAGCAGTACGTC. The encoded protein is CASSVFYHRRGVPIYEQYV.

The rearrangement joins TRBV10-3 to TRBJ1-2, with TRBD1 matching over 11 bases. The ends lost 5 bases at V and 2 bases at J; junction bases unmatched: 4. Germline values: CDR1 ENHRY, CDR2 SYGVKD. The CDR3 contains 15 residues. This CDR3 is CAISNRDRGNYGYTF. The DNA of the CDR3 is TGTGCCATCAGTAACCGGGACAGGGGGAACTATGGCTACACCTTC.